This entry describes one T cell receptor beta chain. The table came from immunoSEQ multiplex PCR; TCRdb's copy has only in-frame clones and leaves some out. The table lists just over 2,000,000 clones, approximately 95% of them singletons. This sample was included in a study of shared clonotypes between healthy human individuals. For the study at large: The plates for each donor numbered three CD4 naive, three CD4 memory, two CD8 naive and one CD8 memory.

The naive CD8 subset, CD45RO-negative cells positively selected for CCR7, excluded terminally differentiated effector memory CD45RA+ cells. The sequence was obtained from a man in his late teens or twenties in good health. The sequencing sample was made of naive CD8+ T cells sorted from blood.

CDR3 amino acids: CASSSPGQGVNTEAFF. CDR3 in DNA: TGCGCCAGCAGCAGCCCCGGACAGGGGGTGAACACTGAAGCTTTCTTT. The chain links TRBV4-1 to TRBJ1-1, with 10 bases aligning to TRBD1. The trim removed 5 bases at V and 0 bases at J, leaving 6 bases unmatched. Germline CDR1 MGHRA, CDR2 YSYEKL. The CDR3 is made up of 16 amino acids.